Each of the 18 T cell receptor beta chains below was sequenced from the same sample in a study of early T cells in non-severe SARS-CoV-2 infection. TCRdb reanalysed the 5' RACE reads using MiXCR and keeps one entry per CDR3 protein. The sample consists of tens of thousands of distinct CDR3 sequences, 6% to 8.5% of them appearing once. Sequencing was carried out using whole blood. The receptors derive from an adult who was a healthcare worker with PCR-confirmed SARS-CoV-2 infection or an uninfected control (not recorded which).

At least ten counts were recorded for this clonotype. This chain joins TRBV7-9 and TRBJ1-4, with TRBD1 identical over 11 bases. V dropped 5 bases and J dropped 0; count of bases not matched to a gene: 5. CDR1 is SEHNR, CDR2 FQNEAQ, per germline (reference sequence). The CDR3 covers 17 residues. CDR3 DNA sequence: TGTGCCAGCAGCCCAGGGGACAGGGGGACAACTAATGAAAAACTGTTTTTT. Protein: CASSPGDRGTTNEKLFF.

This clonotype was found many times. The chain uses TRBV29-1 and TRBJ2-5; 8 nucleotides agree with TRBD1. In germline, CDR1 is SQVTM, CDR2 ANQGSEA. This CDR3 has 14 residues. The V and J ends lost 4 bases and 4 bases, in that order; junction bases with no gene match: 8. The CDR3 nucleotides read TGCAGCGTTGGGCTAACAGGGGGAGGAGAGACCCAGTACTTC. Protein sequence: CSVGLTGGGETQYF.

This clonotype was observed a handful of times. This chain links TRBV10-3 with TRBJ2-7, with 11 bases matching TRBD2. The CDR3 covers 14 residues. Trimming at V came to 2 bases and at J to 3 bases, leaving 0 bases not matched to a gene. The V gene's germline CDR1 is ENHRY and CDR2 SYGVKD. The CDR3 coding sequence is TGTGCCATCAGTGAGGGACTAGCGGGCTACGAGCAGTACTTC. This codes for CAISEGLAGYEQYF.

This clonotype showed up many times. CDR3 amino acids: CASSLNEGAAFF. In DNA, the CDR3 is TGTGCCAGCAGCTTAAACGAGGGGGCGGCTTTCTTT. This chain joins TRBV11-2 and TRBJ1-1; TRBD1 matches 7 bases. V lost 2 bases to trimming and J lost 11 bases; unmatched junction nucleotides: 5. Germline V gene sequence: CDR1 SGHAT, CDR2 FQNNGV. The CDR3 spans 12 residues. Complete variable domain (other parts from reference TRBV11-2 and TRBJ1-1): EAGVAQSPRYKIIEKRQSVAFWCNPISGHATLYWYQQILGQGPKLLIQFQNNGVVDDSQLPKDRFSAERLKGVDSTLKIQPAKLEDSAVYLCASSLNEGAAFFGQGTRLTVV.

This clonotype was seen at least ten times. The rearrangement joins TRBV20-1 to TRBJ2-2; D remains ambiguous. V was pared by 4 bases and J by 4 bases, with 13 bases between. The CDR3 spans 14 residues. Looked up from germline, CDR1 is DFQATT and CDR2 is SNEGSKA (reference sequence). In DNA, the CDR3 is TGCAGTGCTACCCCTCAACTTATCACCGGGGAGCTGTTTTTT. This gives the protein CSATPQLITGELFF.

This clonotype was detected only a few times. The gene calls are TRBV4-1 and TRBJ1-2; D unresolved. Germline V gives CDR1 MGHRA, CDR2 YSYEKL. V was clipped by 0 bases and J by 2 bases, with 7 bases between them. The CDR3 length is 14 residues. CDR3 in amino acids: CASSQDSTNYGYTF. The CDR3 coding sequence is TGCGCCAGCAGCCAAGATTCGACAAACTATGGCTACACCTTC.

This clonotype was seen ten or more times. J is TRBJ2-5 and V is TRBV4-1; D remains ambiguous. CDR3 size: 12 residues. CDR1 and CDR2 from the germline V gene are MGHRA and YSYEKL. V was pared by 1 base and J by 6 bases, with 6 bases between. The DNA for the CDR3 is TGCGCCAGCAGCCAAGGGGTTCAGACCCAGTACTTC. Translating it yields CASSQGVQTQYF.

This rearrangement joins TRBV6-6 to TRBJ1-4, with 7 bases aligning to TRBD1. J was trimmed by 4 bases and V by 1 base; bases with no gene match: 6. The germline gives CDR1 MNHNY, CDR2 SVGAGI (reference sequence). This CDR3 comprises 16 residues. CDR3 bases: TGTGCCAGCAGTTACTTTCCCGGGACAGATAATGAAAAACTGTTTTTT. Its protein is CASSYFPGTDNEKLFF.

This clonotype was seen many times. The CDR3 nucleotides are TGTGCCAGCAGCCCGGGACAGCACTATGGCTACACCTTC. Translating it yields CASSPGQHYGYTF. V is TRBV12-3 or TRBV12-4 and J is TRBJ1-2, with TRBD1 matching over 7 bases. J gave up 3 bases and V 6 bases, and 4 bases lay outside the gene matches. The CDR3 totals 13 residues.

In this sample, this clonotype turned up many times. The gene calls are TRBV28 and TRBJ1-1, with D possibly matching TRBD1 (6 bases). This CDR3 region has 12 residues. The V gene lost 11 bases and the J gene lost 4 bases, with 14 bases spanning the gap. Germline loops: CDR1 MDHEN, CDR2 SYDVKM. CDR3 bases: TGTGCCTGCCGAACAGGGAGCACTGAAGCTTTCTTT. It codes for CACRTGSTEAFF.

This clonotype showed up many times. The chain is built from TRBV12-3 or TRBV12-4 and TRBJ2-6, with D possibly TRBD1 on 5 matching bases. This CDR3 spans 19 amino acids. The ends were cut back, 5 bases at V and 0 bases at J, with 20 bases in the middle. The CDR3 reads CASSPNPTAWPSGANVLTF. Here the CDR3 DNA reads TGTGCCAGCAGTCCCAACCCGACAGCATGGCCCTCTGGGGCCAACGTCCTGACTTTC.

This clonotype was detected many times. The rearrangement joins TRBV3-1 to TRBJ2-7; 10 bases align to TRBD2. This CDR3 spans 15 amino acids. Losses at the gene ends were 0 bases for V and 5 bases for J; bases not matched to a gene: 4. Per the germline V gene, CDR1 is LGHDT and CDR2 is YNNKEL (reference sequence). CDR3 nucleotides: TGTGCCAGCAGCCAAGATCTAGCGGGAGACCACGAGCAGTACTTC. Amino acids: CASSQDLAGDHEQYF.

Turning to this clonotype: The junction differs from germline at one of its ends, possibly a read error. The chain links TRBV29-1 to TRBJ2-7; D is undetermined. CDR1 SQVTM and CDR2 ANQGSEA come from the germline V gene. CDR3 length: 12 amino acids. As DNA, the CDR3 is TGCAGCGTCGGAAAGGGCTCCCACGAGCAGTACTTC. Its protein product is CSVGKGSHEQYF.

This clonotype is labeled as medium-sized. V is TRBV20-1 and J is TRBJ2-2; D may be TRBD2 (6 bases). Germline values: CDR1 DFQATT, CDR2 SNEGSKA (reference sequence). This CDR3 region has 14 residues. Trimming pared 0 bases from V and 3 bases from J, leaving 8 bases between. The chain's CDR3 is CSAREGGDTGELFF. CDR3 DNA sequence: TGCAGTGCTAGAGAGGGGGGAGACACCGGGGAGCTGTTTTTT.

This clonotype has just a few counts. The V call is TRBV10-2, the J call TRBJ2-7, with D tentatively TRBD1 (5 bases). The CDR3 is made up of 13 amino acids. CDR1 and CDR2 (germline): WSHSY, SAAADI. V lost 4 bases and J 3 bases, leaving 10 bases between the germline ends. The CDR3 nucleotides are TGCGCCAGCAGTGGTGGGCAGGGCTACGAGCAGTACTTC. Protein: CASSGGQGYEQYF.

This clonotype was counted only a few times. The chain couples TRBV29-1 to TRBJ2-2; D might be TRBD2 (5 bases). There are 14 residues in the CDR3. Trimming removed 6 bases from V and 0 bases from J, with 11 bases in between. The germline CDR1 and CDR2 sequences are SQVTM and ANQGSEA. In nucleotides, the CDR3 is TGCAGCGTCCTGACCGGGACGAACACCGGGGAGCTGTTTTTT. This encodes CSVLTGTNTGELFF.

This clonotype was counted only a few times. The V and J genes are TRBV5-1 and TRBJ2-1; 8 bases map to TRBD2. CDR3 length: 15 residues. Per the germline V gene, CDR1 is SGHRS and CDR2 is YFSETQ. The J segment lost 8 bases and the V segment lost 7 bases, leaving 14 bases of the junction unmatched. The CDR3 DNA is TGCGCCAGCCGAACTAGCGGAGACTACAACCATGAGCAGTTCTTC. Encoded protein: CASRTSGDYNHEQFF.

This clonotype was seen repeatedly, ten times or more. The CDR3 DNA reads as TGCAGTGCTAACTGGGGGCCCGTTCAGCCCCAGCATTTT. Protein: CSANWGPVQPQHF. The chain carries TRBV20-1 and TRBJ1-5, with D perhaps TRBD1 (6 bases). V was clipped by 4 bases and J by 6 bases, with 13 bases between them. Germline V gene lookup returns CDR1 DFQATT and CDR2 SNEGSKA (reference sequence). The CDR3 totals 13 residues.